The subject of this entry is one T cell receptor beta chain. Its antigen remains unidentified. This sample was included in a study of T cell responses to AZD1222 COVID-19 vaccine. Study results and caveats: At 160-218 and 743-854, vaccine-associated CD4 TCRs were dominant, and they spanned spike. Donors were largely white British and mainly female; clonal diversity was possibly underestimated. Sampling that yielded the repertoires occurred only after the peak T cell response. At study baseline, merely six AZD1222 recipients were seropositive.

The CDR3 sequence is 13 residues long. From germline, CDR1 is MDHEN and CDR2 SYDVKM. Trimming removed 3 bases at V and 6 bases at J, with 11 bases between. The data were produced by immunoSEQ multiplex PCR, yet TCRdb's version contains in-frame clones alone and is incomplete. In the table there are more than 150,000 clones, more than 90% of which are singletons. The sequencing used peripheral blood, collected 28 days after the second AZD1222 dose. The source is an adult who received the AZD1222 COVID-19 vaccine. V gene TRBV28 combines with J gene TRBJ1-2; D unresolved. The CDR3 DNA is TGTGCCAGCAGTTTCCGGGAAAACCATGGCTACACCTTC. It specifies CASSFRENHGYTF.